This T cell receptor beta chain was found in a study of PD-1 blockade in classical Hodgkin lymphoma (dated by TCRdb to 2020 to 2022). For the study in its entirety: Nivolumab dosing was 3 mg/kg intravenously every 2 weeks, continuing until either disease progression or unacceptable toxicity. The study used TCR beta sequencing and CyTOF to define a peripheral blood immune signature of response to PD-1 blockade in classical Hodgkin lymphoma.

V was cut back by 8 bases and J by 8 bases, leaving a gap of 13 bases between them. Taken from the germline V gene, the CDR1 and CDR2 loops are WSHSY and SAAADI. The cysteine opens and the phenylalanine closes a CDR3 of 12 amino acids. Of the read, only the CDR3 DNA is kept; its 36 bases are in frame from base 1. As for this clone: Its antigen has not been determined. No clone much larger than this one lies a single base away; base qualities are absent.

The Qiagen DNeasy kit was used to extract genomic DNA from unsorted PBMCs and from the negatively selected CD4+ and CD8+ fractions. Amplification of TCR beta CDR3 regions was done by immunoSEQ multiplex PCR with primers that anneal to V and J segments. Amplification bias was minimized using a synthetic immune receptor repertoire, and residual bias was removed computationally after sequencing. The original pipeline was this. Custom Python scripts were used to quantify repertoire diversity as the Shannon entropy index. Unsorted, CD4+ and CD8+ repertoires were examined separately, except in combined analyses, for which CD4+ and CD8+ sequences were merged in silico. Clonal expansion was defined as a frequency increase of at least 2-fold after treatment compared with C1D1, and clones undetected at baseline were assigned a pseudocount of 0.5. Singleton clones were defined as clones with 0 or 1 copy at C1D1, and non-singleton clones were defined as clones with 2 or more copies. Clones expanded in unsorted samples were assigned a CD4+, CD8+ or unknown annotation through matching of protein sequences in sorted samples from the same patient. Wilcoxon tests on paired samples were used to test changes in diversity from C1D1 to C4D1. TCRdb limited this immuneACCESS table to in-frame rearrangements with V and J called. A share of clones is missing; checked studies link under half to unresolved V genes, and the rest is unexplained. V, J and clone size are taken as reported in that table, and D and trimming were inferred from the DNA itself. This sample is represented by more than 25,000 clones; 70% to 90% of them were singletons. The ten largest make up roughly 2.6% of the sample.

Explained via the paper, the time point label denotes: cycle 1 day 1 (C1D1), immediately before nivolumab initiation. Every trial patient had relapsed after autologous stem cell transplantation, and cohorts A, B and C differed in prior brentuximab vedotin exposure. The trial cohort comprised more than 55 patients with relapsed/refractory classical Hodgkin lymphoma whose best overall responses were complete response, partial response or progressive disease. Single-agent nivolumab was administered to trial patients in the multi-cohort phase II CheckMate 205 trial. An independent review committee assessed best overall response by applying the 2007 International Working Group response criteria. Trial PBMCs were collected just before the start of nivolumab (C1D1) and during therapy at cycle 2 day 1 and cycle 4 day 1. Peripheral blood was collected in 8 mL Vacutainer Cell Preparation Tubes, from which PBMCs were isolated by centrifugation and then cryopreserved.

Results and caveats for the whole study, not just this receptor: A significant rise by C4D1 was seen in CD4+ but not CD8+ TCR diversity (p=0.0027 vs p=0.16), with the rise being most apparent in complete responders (p=0.02). Baseline TCR diversity was reported as lower in newly diagnosed patients than in healthy donors, and lower still in relapsed/refractory patients. The study covered only a single clinical trial cohort, and the causes of the repertoire differences, possibly disease activity or prior therapy, were still not defined. Lower diversity was observed in patients in whom nivolumab was started less than 1 year after ASCT, and these patients were excluded from later analyses so that confounding by immune reconstitution would be avoided. Among trial patients, those achieving complete response had baseline diversity similar to that of newly diagnosed patients, while diversity was significantly lower in partial responders and progressors.

Sequenced here: peripheral blood mononuclear cells (PBMCs), sampled at baseline. This clonotype was sampled from a human donor with classical Hodgkin lymphoma. The chain uses TRBV10-2 and TRBJ2-1, with TRBD2 perhaps the D gene, on 6 matching bases. This receptor carries the CDR3 CASARLGDEQFF. Read as DNA, the sequence is TGCGCCAGCGCCAGACTAGGTGATGAGCAGTTCTTC.